A single T cell receptor beta chain is shown here with its context. Antigen unknown. TCRdb ran MiXCR on the 5' RACE reads and lists one entry per CDR3 protein. The table includes 200,000 to 250,000 distinct CDR3 sequences, approximately 16% detected once. The data stem from a study of T-cell memory formation after mild COVID-19. Points from the study as a whole: The study found balanced CD4/CD8 in clones contracting day 15 to 85 and a CD4+ lean in later expanders.

The clonotype comes from a man younger than 35 who had mild COVID-19 (a few samples of this study predate the infection). Cell type and time point are not known. Sequenced sample: PBMCs or a T cell subset sorted from them (not recorded which).

The DNA for the CDR3 is TGTGCCAGCAGCCAAGATCCGAAGGCCACCGGGGAGCTGTTTTTT. The encoded protein is CASSQDPKATGELFF. The rearrangement links TRBV3-1 to TRBJ2-2, with D unresolved. The germline V gene encodes CDR1 LGHDT and CDR2 YNNKEL (reference sequence). The V end was cut by 0 bases, the J end by 4 bases, with 9 bases between. The CDR3 contains 15 residues.